The clone carrying this T cell receptor beta chain was seen only once. This specimen comes from a study of blood T cell repertoires in COVID-19. Study overall: COVID-19 samples collected from the United States, Italy and Spain covered acute and convalescent phases. The cDNA or gDNA used as material had been derived from T cells, B-cell-depleted T cells, or PBMCs.

Authors' processing steps: Counts of nucleated cells, estimated from reference gene primer amplification, were obtained. Some clones are missing from TCRdb's copy, which holds only in-frame ones; the method was immunoSEQ multiplex PCR. The V and J calls and the clone size are those of that table, but D and trimming were determined from the DNA. The data show over 200,000 clones, about nine tenths seen once. CDR3 length: 14 residues. The germline V gene has CDR1 MGHRA and CDR2 YSYEKL. The V end was cut by 0 bases, the J end by 1 base, with 6 bases between. The sequenced sample was peripheral blood. This TCR came from a young man with COVID-19, enrolled during active disease. The V gene is TRBV4-1, the J gene TRBJ1-2; D is undetermined. Here the CDR3 reads CASSQDRGNYGYTF. As DNA, the CDR3 is TGCGCCAGCAGCCAAGATCGGGGTAACTATGGCTACACCTTC.